This note documents a single T cell receptor beta chain sequence. What this receptor recognizes is not known. One base away there is no much larger clone; base qualities are not given. The library came from the immunoSEQ multiplex PCR assay. For the multiplex PCR, a mixture combining 60 forward primers for TCR Vbeta segments and 13 reverse primers for TCR Jbeta segments was used. The CDR3 region of rearranged TCR beta genes was amplified from genomic DNA by a multiplex PCR assay. On the Illumina HiSeq System, the amplified TCR beta libraries were sequenced as 87-base-pair reads. The authors processed their data as follows. A later analysis tallied roughly 80 million unique TCR beta chains across the roughly 610 repertoires, and some 10 million of those chains were shared by two or more donors. To remove PCR and sequencing errors, raw reads were error-corrected and collapsed into unique sequences using a nearest-neighbor algorithm that merged closely related sequences. To assign V, D and J gene segments, CDR3 sequences were aligned to IMGT reference sequences. For a sequence to be retained, a match of at least six nucleotides was required to both a V gene segment and a J gene segment. Rearrangements were called productive when the CDR3 lacked stop codons and stayed in frame with V and J; all others were non-productive. Following IMGT convention, CDR3 was defined as the stretch from the second conserved V-encoded cysteine up to the conserved J-encoded phenylalanine. The earlier analysis of more than 450 of the donors excluded sequences that lacked an unambiguous match to a single V gene segment. An earlier analysis of some 500 of the donors classified V segments as functional when productive rearrangements were above 56.7% and as segregating when the standard deviation between donors was above 5%. A statistical classification framework was built to diagnose cytomegalovirus status from the catalog of TCR beta chain sequences. In a later analysis, TCR nucleotide sequences were compared against IMGT/GENE-DB human TR gene sequences so that V and J genes could be assigned. In a later analysis, CDR3 sequences and most-parsimonious VDJ recombination scenarios were assigned using the TCRdist pipeline. In a later analysis, each TCR beta chain was defined by its CDR3 amino acid sequence together with its V-gene family, and reads without a unique V-gene family were excluded. A later analysis removed 500 to 600 highly shared, low-generation-probability nucleotide sequences to deal with suspected cross-contamination and a sequencing artifact. For each public chain, a later analysis derived a clonal expansion index from normalized ranks of inferred template counts within each repertoire. Generation probabilities in a later analysis came from a VDJ recombination model fitted to out-of-frame rearrangements, and those results were checked against IGoR. Hypergeometric tests were used in a later analysis to score TCR-TCR, TCR-HLA and TCR-CMV co-occurrence, with a repertoire-size bias correction applied to the TCR pairs. In a later analysis, false discovery rates were estimated by permuting HLA or CMV assignments 20 times. A later analysis grouped co-occurring TCRs with DBSCAN, adding TCRdist sequence similarity when clustering within HLA-allele-positive subsets. Repertoires with fewer than 30,000 or more than 120,000 public chains, plus five repertoires with anomalous nucleotide sharing, were excluded from co-occurrence clustering. TCRdb retrieved this table from immuneACCESS and kept in-frame rearrangements only. Not all clones are present; in checked studies, unresolved V genes account for under half, and no reason is known for the remainder. The D gene and trimming were derived from the DNA, and the V and J assignments and clone size from that table. Counted in this sample were 89,000 or so clones; more than 60% of them appeared once. The ten largest account for about 2.1% of the sample.

This record belongs to a study of cytomegalovirus exposure and HLA in healthy donors (dated by TCRdb to between 2016 and 2019). Concerning the study at large: An earlier analysis of under 600 of the donors reported 250 to 350 Gb of sequence data and 100 million to 130 million unique TCR beta sequences from about 180 million T cells. Roughly 300 gigabases of sequencing data and about 92 million unique TCR sequences made up an early release that covered about 640 HLA-typed donors. Alongside the repertoire data, information on donor age, sex, ethnicity and CMV serostatus was compiled. All discovery cohort repertoires had been generated using a single sequencing platform. In addition to the first cohort of roughly 700 subjects, a separate validation cohort of 100 to 150 different subjects was used. To study patterns of TCR occurrence, a later analysis re-analyzed previously published TCR beta repertoires from 700 or so donors and added high-resolution HLA genotyping. Of the roughly 400 genotyped donors, 75% to 85% were placed in the genetic ancestry cluster associated with self-reported Caucasian donors. Across some 400 genotyped donors of the cohort, an average of about 240,000 unique TCR beta nucleotide sequences per donor were sequenced, and approximately 19% of those sequences were non-productive. Rather than using new phenotypic data, the later analysis identified candidate immune exposures from TCR beta sequences and from how often those sequences occurred across donors. The aim of the study was to test whether cataloging public T cell receptors could identify signatures of past pathogen exposure. Genome-wide SNP genotypes for about 55% of the roughly 670 donors were used in a later genetic analysis, which treated that subset as a discovery cohort. The study profiled the T cell repertoires of 500 to 800 subjects by immunosequencing and related them to cytomegalovirus serostatus. Because of strong linkage in the cohort, roughly five DR-DQ haplotypes were treated as single units for association and clustering. HLA typing included class I and class II loci at four-digit resolution. To predict cytomegalovirus infection status, the study combined high-throughput TCR immunosequencing, statistical association of individual TCRs with disease status, and machine learning. In an earlier analysis of roughly 600 of the donors, high-throughput TCR beta sequencing was used to judge whether each TCR beta V gene segment behaved as functional or pseudogenic. Typing coverage varied by locus: roughly 629-630 donors for A, B, C, DRB1 and DQB1; roughly 560 for DQA1; more than 600 for DPA1; approximately 490 for DPB1.

Results the study describes overall, beyond this receptor: In a later analysis, several top co-occurrence clusters were reported to appear linked to parvovirus B19, influenza, CMV and Epstein-Barr virus. In a later analysis, HLA-associated TCR beta chains showed more clonal expansion and lower generation probabilities than non-associated chains that were equally common. Sequencing depth was assumed to be roughly uniform across donors in the presence/absence analyses, though that assumption may not hold. In a later analysis, most CMV-associated TCR beta chains were found to appear HLA-restricted, with HLA associations seemingly driven largely by CMV exposure. In a later genetic analysis, fewer N-insertions in productive TCRs were reported among donors in an Asian-associated ancestry cluster than the approximately 630-donor mean. In this cohort, only TCR beta chains were sequenced, and detectable features were limited by the absence of alpha or paired-chain data. Immune exposure information for the cohort was limited to CMV serostatus. While some public TCRs were present in many individuals, most TCR sequences turned up only very rarely across donors. The study listed approximately 160 TCR beta chains as associated with cytomegalovirus. A cluster of highly shared sequence variants was judged likely to represent a technical artifact of the sequencing pipeline. According to a later analysis, TCR association rates differed among HLA loci, with DRB1 alleles showing the most associated TCRs and HLA-C alleles showing the fewest. When HLA alleles, especially DR and DQ, strongly co-occurred, TCR associations were difficult to assign to individual alleles. Because some donors lacked HLA typing at each locus, the association tests relied only on the typed subset. Some IMGT-functional V segments, including TRBV6-2 and TRBV6-3, could not be told apart with the 87-base-pair reads, so those segments were excluded. The classifier was reported to diagnose cytomegalovirus status with high specificity and sensitivity in both the original and validation cohorts. Linkage disequilibrium might explain the correlated functional status among segregating V segments, but an unknown experimental factor could not be excluded. Because counts were too low, about 15 rarely observed V segments, including chromosome 9 orphons, were left out of the earlier analysis of a few hundred of the donors. An association between a missense DCLRE1C variant and V-gene and J-gene trimming of TCR beta chains was found in a later genetic analysis and replicated in an independent cohort. A further reported finding was that TCR beta sequences accurately predicted the HLA-A and HLA-B alleles for most subjects in the first cohort. Specific HLA alleles were associated with about 17,000 TCR beta sequences at a false discovery rate of 0.05 in a later analysis. Three of the identified cytomegalovirus-associated TCR beta chains were confirmed in vitro to be specific for cytomegalovirus antigens. In an earlier analysis of over 550 of the donors, most TCR beta V segments were observed in productive rearrangements about 87% or about 30% of the time, broadly matching IMGT annotations. According to the authors, the approach could potentially be generalized to other disease states and immunological phenotypes.

In total, roughly 710 healthy bone marrow donors made up the cohort. All cohort members were sampled while nominally healthy, although unrecorded immune exposures were likely present. The donor tested CMV seronegative and was one of the 352 seronegative cohort members. Each donor provided a peripheral blood sample, and peripheral blood mononuclear cells were used for TCR beta sequencing. The Qiagen DNeasy Blood Extraction Kit was used to extract genomic DNA from the blood cell samples. The germline ends are 6 bases apart after V is trimmed by 2 bases and J by 0 bases. Reading from cysteine to phenylalanine, the CDR3 counts 14 amino acids. Left in the record is the CDR3 DNA by itself, 42 bases read in frame from the first base. Per the germline V gene, SGHTA is the CDR1 and FQGTGA is the CDR2.

The source of this sequence is a boy aged 5-17 years in good health and CMV-seronegative. The sequence links TRBV7-3 to TRBJ2-3; a tentative D match to TRBD1 spans 5 bases. Sequenced material: PBMCs. The CDR3 protein is CASSLGASTDTQYF. The base sequence is TGTGCCAGCAGCTTAGGGGCGAGCACAGATACGCAGTATTTT.